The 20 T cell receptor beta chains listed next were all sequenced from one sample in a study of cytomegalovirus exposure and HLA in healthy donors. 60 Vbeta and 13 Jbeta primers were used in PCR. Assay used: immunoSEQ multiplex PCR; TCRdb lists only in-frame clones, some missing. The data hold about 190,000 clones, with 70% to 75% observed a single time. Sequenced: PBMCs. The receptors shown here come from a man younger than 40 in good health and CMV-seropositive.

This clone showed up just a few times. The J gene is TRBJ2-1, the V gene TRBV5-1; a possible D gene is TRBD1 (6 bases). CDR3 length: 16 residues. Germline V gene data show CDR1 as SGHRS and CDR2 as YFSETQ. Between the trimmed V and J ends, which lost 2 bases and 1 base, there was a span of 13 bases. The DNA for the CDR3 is TGCGCCAGCAGCTTCGCCGACAGGAGGTCCTACAATGAGCAGTTCTTC. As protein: CASSFADRRSYNEQFF.

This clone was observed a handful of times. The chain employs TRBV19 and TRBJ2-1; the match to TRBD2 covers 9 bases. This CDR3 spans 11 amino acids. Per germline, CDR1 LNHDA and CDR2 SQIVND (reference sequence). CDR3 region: CGAGGYNEQFF. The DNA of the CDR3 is TGTGGGGCGGGGGGGTACAATGAGCAGTTCTTC.

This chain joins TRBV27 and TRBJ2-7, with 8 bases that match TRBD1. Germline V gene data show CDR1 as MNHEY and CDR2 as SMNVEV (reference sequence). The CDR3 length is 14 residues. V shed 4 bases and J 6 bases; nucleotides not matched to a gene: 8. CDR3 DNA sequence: TGTGCCAGCAGTTCCGGACAGGGCTCTGCCGAGCAGTACTTC. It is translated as CASSSGQGSAEQYF.

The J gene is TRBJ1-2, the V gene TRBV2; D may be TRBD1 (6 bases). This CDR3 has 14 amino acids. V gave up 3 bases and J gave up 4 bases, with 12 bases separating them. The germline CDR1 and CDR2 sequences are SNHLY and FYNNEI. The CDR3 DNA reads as TGTGCCAGCAGTGATAGGGGGGGGGCCTATGGCTACACCTTC. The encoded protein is CASSDRGGAYGYTF.

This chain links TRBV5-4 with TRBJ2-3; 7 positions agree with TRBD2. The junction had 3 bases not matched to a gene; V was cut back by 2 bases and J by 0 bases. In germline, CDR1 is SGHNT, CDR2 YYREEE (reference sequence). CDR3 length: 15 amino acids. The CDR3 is CASSFGLGSTDTQYF. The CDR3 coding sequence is TGTGCCAGCAGCTTCGGACTAGGGAGCACAGATACGCAGTATTTT. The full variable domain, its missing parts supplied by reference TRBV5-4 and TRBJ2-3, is ETGVTQSPTHLIKTRGQQVTLRCSSQSGHNTVSWYQQALGQGPQFIFQYYREEENGRGNFPPRFSGLQFPNYSSELNVNALELDDSALYLCASSFGLGSTDTQYFGPGTRLTVL.

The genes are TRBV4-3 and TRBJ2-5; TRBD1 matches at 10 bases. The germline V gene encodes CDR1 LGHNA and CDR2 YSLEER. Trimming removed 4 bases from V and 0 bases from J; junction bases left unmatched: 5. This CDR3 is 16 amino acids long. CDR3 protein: CASSPRDRGYQETQYF. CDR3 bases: TGCGCCAGCAGCCCCCGGGACAGGGGTTACCAAGAGACCCAGTACTTC.

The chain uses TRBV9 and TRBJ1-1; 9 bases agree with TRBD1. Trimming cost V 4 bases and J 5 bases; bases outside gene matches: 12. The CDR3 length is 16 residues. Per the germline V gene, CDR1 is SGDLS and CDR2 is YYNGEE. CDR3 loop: CASSKVRTGEGTEAFF. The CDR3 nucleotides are TGTGCCAGCAGCAAAGTGAGGACAGGGGAGGGAACTGAAGCTTTCTTT.

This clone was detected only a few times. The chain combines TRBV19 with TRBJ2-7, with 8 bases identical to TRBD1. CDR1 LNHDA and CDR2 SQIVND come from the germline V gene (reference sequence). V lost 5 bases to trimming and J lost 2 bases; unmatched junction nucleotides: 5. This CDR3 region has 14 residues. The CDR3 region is CASSLRTGTYEQYF. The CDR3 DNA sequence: TGTGCCAGTAGTCTGAGGACAGGGACCTACGAGCAGTACTTC.

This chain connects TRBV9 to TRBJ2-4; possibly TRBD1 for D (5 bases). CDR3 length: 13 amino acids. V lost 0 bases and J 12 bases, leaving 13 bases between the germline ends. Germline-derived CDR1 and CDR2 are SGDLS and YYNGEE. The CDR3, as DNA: TGTGCCAGCAGCGTAGGAAAGGGGCACCGTCAGTACTTC. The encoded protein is CASSVGKGHRQYF.

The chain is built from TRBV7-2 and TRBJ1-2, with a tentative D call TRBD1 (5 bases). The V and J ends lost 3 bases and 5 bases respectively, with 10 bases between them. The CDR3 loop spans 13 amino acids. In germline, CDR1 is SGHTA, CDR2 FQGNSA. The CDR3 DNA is TGTGCCAGCAGCTTTGGGGGAGGGTATGGCTACACCTTC. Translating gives CASSFGGGYGYTF. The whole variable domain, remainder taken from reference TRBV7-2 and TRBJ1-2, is GAGVSQSPSNKVTEKGKDVELRCDPISGHTALYWYRQSLGQGLEFLIYFQGNSAPDKSGLPSDRFSAERTGGSVSTLTIQRTQQEDSAVYLCASSFGGGYGYTFGSGTRLTVV.

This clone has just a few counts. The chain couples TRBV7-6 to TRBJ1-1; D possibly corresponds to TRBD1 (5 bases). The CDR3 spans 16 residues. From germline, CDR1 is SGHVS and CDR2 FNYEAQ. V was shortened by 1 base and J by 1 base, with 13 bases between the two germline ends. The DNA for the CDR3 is TGTGCCAGCAGCTTAGGGGCAAGGGGCGCGAACACTGAAGCTTTCTTT. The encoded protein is CASSLGARGANTEAFF.

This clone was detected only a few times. The CDR3 loop reads CSAPRPYEQFF. For the CDR3, the DNA is TGCAGTGCCCCCAGGCCCTATGAGCAGTTCTTC. The chain uses TRBV20-1 and TRBJ2-1; D is unclear. V was pared by 6 bases and J by 8 bases, with 11 bases between. The CDR3 runs 11 residues. Germline V gene lookup returns CDR1 DFQATT and CDR2 SNEGSKA (reference sequence).

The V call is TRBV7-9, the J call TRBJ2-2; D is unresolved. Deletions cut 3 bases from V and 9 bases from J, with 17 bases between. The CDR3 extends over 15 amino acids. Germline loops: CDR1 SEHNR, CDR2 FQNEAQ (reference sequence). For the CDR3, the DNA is TGTGCCAGCAGCTTTGGCGGCCGCCTTGTCCGGGAGCTGTTTTTT. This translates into CASSFGGRLVRELFF.

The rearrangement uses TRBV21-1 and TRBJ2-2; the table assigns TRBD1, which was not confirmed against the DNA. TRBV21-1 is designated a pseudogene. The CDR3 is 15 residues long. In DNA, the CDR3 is TGTGCCACCCGGAAGGGGACAGGGCACACCGGGGAGCTGTTTTTT. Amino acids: CATRKGTGHTGELFF.

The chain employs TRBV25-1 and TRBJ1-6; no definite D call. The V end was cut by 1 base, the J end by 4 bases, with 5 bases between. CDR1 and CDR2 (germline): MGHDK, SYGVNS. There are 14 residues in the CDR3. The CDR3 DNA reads TGTGCCAGCAGTGAATCGGGGTATAATTCACCCCTCCACTTT. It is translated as CASSESGYNSPLHF.

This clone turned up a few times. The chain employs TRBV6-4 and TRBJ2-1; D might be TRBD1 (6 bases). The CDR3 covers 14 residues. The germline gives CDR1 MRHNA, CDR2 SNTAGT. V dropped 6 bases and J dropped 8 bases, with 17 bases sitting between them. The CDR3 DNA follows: TGTGCCAGCAGGCGTACAGGGATTGCCCATGAGCAGTTCTTC. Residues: CASRRTGIAHEQFF.

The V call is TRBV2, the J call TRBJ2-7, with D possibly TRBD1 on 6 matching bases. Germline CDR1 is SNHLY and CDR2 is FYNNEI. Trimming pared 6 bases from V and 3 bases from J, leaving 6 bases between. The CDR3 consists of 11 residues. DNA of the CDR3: TGTGCCAGCAGGACAGGCTACGAGCAGTACTTC. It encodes CASRTGYEQYF.

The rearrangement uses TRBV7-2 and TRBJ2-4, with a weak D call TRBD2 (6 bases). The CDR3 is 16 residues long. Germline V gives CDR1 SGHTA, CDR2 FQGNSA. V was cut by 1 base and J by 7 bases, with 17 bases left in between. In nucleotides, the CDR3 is TGTGCCAGCAGCTTAGTTAGGGCGGGGCCTGGGAACATTCAGTACTTC. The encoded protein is CASSLVRAGPGNIQYF.

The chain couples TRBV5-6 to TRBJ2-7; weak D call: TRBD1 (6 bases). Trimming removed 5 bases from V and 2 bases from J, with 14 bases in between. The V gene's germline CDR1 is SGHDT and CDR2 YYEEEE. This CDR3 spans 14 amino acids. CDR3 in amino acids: CASRWGQGAYEQYF. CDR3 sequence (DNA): TGTGCCAGCAGGTGGGGGCAGGGCGCCTACGAGCAGTACTTC.

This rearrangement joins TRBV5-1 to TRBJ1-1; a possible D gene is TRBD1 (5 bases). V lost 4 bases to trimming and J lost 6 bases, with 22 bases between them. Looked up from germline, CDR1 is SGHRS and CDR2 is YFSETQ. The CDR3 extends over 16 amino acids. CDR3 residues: CASSPGGSFEQSEAFF. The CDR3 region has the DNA TGCGCCAGCAGCCCGGGGGGGTCCTTCGAACAGTCTGAAGCTTTCTTT.